This T cell receptor beta chain is from a study of regulatory T cells in long-lasting Graves disease. This clonotype was counted between two and nine times. What it binds is not known. Overall study results and limits: Gene preferences differed: TRBV28, TRBJ1-2, TRBJ2-5 in persistent cases.

Building of the TCR beta libraries involved iRepertoire HTBI primers and Arm-PCR of CDR3 regions. MiXCR, applied by TCRdb to the multiplex PCR reads, yields one record per CDR3 protein. The table records 530,000 or so distinct CDR3 sequences, approximately 15% of them present only once. Germline V gene sequence: CDR1 DFQATT, CDR2 SNEGSKA (reference sequence). There are 14 residues in the CDR3. The ends lost 5 bases at V and 3 bases at J; junction bases unmatched: 2. Noted time point: newly diagnosed GD, antithyroid drugs for less than 3 months. Isolated PBMC RNA provided the starting material for the TCR library. This same sample was also part of a study on T cells in Graves' hyperthyroidism and ophthalmopathy. As that study records: The blood repertoire included most of the expanded thyroid clonotypes above 0.001.

The specimen comprised peripheral blood mononuclear cells (PBMCs), sampled at new diagnosis, from a patient treated with antithyroid drugs. The clonotype was recovered from a man younger than 45 with Graves disease. This sequence joins TRBV20-1 and TRBJ2-2; 11 bases are shared with TRBD1. CDR3 in DNA: TGCAGTGCTCGGGACAGGGGGTACACCGGGGAGCTGTTTTTT. Translated, it gives CSARDRGYTGELFF.